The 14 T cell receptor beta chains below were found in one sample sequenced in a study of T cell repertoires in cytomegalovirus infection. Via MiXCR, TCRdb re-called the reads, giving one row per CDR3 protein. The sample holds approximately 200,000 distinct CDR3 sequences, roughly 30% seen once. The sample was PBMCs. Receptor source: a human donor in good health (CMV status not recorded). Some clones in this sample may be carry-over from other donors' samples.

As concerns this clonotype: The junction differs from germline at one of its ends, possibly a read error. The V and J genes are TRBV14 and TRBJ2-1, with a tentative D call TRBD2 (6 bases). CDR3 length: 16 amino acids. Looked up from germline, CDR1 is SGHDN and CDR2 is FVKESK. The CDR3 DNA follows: TGTCCCAGCAGCCAGGGAGCCGGGAGCTCCTACAATGAGCAGTTCTTC. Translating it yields CPSSQGAGSSYNEQFF. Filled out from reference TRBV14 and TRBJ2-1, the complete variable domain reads EAGVTQFPSHSVIEKGQTVTLRCDPISGHDNLYWYRRVMGKEIKFLLHFVKESKQDESGMPNNRFLAERTGGTYSTLKVQPAELEDSGVYFCPSSQGAGSSYNEQFFGPGTRLTVL.

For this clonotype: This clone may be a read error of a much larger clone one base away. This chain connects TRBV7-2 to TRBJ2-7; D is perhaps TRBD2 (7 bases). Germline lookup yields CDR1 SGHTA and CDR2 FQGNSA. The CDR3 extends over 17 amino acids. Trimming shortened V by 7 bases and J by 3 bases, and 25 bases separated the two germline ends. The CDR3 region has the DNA TGTGCCAGCAACTCTAGGGGAGGGGTCGGCAGGGGCTACGAGCAGTACTTC. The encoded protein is CASNSRGGVGRGYEQYF. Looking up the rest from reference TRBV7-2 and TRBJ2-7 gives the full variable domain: GAGVSQSPSNKVTEKGKDVELRCDPISGHTALYWYRQSLGQGLEFLIYFQGNSAPDKSGLPSDRFSAERTGGSVSTLTIQRTQQEDSAVYLCASNSRGGVGRGYEQYFGPGTRLTVT.

CDR3 DNA sequence: TGTGCCAGCAGCTACGGTGGGGAGCAGTTCTTC. This sequence encodes CASSYGGEQFF. The chain uses TRBV7-2 and TRBJ2-1; D ambiguous. Trimming removed 4 bases at V and 10 bases at J, with 8 bases between. This CDR3 spans 11 amino acids. Germline CDR1 SGHTA, CDR2 FQGNSA.

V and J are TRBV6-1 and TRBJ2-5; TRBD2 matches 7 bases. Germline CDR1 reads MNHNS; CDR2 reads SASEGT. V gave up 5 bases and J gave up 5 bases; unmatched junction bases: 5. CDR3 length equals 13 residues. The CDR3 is CASSYAGEETQYF. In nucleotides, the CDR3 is TGTGCCAGCAGTTACGCGGGGGAGGAGACCCAGTACTTC.

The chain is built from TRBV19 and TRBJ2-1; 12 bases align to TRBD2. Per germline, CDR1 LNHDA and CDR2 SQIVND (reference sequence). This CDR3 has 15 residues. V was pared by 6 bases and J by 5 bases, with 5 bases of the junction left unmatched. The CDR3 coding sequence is TGTGCCAGTAGCCAACTAGCGGGGGGTGACAATGAGCAGTTCTTC. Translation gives CASSQLAGGDNEQFF.

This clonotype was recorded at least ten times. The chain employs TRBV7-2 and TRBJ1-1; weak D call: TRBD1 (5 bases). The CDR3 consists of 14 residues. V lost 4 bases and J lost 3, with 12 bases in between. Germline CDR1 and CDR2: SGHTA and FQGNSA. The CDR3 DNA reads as TGTGCCAGCAGCTCCAGGGTGTGGGACACTGAAGCTTTCTTT. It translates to CASSSRVWDTEAFF.

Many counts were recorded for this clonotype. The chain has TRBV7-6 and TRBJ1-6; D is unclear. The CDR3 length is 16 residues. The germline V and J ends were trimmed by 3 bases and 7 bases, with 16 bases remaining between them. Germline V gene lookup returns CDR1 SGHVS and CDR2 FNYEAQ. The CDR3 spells CASSLGPPTSNSPLHF. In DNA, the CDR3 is TGTGCCAGCAGCTTGGGTCCCCCTACGTCGAATTCACCCCTCCACTTT.

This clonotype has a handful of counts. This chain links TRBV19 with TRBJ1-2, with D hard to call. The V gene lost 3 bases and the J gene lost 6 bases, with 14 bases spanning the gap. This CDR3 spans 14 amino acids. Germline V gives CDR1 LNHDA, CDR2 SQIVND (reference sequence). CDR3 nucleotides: TGTGCCAGTAGTATCCAAGGAGGAAAGAATGGCTACACCTTC. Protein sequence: CASSIQGGKNGYTF.

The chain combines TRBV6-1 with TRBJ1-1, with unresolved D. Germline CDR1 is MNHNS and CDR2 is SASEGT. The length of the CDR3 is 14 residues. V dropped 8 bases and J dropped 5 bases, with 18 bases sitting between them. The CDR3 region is CASRPTASGTEAFF. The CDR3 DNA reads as TGTGCCAGCCGTCCCACTGCGTCGGGGACTGAAGCTTTCTTT.

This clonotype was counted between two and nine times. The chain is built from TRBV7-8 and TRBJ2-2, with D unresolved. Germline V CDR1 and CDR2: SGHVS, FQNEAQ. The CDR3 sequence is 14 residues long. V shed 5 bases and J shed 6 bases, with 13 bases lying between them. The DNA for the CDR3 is TGTGCCAGCAGCATAATACGGGTCTCCGGGGAGCTGTTTTTT. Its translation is CASSIIRVSGELFF.

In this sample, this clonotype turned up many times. The CDR3 coding sequence is TGTGCTAGTGGTACCTACGCCAATCAGCCCCAGCATTTT. This gives the protein CASGTYANQPQHF. The chain recombines TRBV12-5 with TRBJ1-5; D remains unclear. The V gene's germline CDR1 is LGHNT and CDR2 FRNRAP. V lost 5 bases, J lost 3 bases, and 8 bases lay in between. This CDR3 region has 13 residues.

The CDR3 loop reads CASSSTIYSGNTIYF. The CDR3 nucleotides are TGTGCCAGCAGCTCTACCATTTACTCTGGAAACACCATATATTTT. The V gene is TRBV7-8, the J gene TRBJ1-3; no reliable D call. CDR1 and CDR2 (germline): SGHVS, FQNEAQ. V was cut by 4 bases and J by 0 bases, with 10 bases left in between. The CDR3 is 15 residues long.

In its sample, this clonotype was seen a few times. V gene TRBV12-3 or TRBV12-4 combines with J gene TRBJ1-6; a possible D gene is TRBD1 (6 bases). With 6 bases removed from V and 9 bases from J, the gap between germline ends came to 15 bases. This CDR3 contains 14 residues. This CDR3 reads CASRPRGFGSPLHF. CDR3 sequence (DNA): TGTGCCAGCAGGCCGAGGGGGTTCGGTTCACCCCTCCACTTT.

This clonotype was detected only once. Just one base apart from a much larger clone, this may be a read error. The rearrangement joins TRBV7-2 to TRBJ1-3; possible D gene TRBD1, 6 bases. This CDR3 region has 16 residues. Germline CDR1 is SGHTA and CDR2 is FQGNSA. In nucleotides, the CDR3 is TGTGCCAGCTGCTTAGCAGGGGCTGGGACTGGAAACACCATATATTTT. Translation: CASCLAGAGTGNTIYF.